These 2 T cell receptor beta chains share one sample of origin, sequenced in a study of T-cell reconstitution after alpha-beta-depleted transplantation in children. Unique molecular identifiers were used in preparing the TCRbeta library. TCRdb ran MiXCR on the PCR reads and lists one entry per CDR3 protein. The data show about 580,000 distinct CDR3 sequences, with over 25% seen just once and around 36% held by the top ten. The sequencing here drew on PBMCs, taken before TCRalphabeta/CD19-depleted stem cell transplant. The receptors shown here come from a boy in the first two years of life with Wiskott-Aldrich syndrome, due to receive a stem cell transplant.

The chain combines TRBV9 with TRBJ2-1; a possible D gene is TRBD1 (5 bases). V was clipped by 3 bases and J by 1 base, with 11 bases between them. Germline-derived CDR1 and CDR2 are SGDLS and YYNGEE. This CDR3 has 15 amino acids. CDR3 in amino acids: CASSADSPSYNEQFF. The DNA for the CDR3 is TGTGCCAGCAGCGCCGACAGCCCTTCCTACAATGAGCAGTTCTTC. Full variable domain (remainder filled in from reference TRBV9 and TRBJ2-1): DSGVTQTPKHLITATGQRVTLRCSPRSGDLSVYWYQQSLDQGLQFLIQYYNGEERAKGNILERFSAQQFPDLHSELNLSSLELGDSALYFCASSADSPSYNEQFFGPGTRLTVL.

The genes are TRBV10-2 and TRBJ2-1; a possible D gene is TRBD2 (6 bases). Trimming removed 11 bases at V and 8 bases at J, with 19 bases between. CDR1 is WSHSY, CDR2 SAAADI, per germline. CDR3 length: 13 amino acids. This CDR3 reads CAGQRAGLDEQFF. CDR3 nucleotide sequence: TGCGCCGGGCAGCGGGCTGGGCTCGATGAGCAGTTCTTC.